Following are 16 T cell receptor beta chains from one sample sequenced in a study of T-cell memory formation after mild COVID-19 (dated by TCRdb to about 2021). The library was built by means of 5' RACE. For sequencing, an Illumina NovaSeq 6000 was employed. The public reads were run again by TCRdb, first through fastp at Q25 and then through MiXCR, and only productive beta chains were kept. Each entry merges the rows of one CDR3 protein and shows their most common DNA and genes. For this sample there are approximately 340,000 distinct CDR3 sequences; 10% to 15% appear just once. The top ten constitute 20% to 25% of the sample. The sample taken for sequencing was PBMCs or a T cell subset sorted from them (not recorded which). The receptors stem from a man between 18 and 35 years old who had mild COVID-19 (a few samples of this study predate the infection). The sample titles of this study are shuffled in the database, so cell type and time point are left out; the donor was told from shared clones.

Only a few counts were recorded for this clonotype. The J gene is TRBJ1-1, the V gene TRBV6-5; TRBD1 matches 8 bases. Looked up from germline, CDR1 is MNHEY and CDR2 is SVGAGI. J gave up 8 bases and V 2 bases, and 7 bases lay outside the gene matches. There are 14 residues in the CDR3. CDR3 DNA: TGTGCCAGCAGTTACCTTGCAGGGGGCGGGGAAGCTTTCTTT. This gives the protein CASSYLAGGGEAFF.

The genes are TRBV4-3 and TRBJ1-5; 10 bases agree with TRBD1. Per the germline V gene, CDR1 is LGHNA and CDR2 is YSLEER. V lost 0 bases to trimming and J lost 9 bases; unmatched junction nucleotides: 11. The CDR3 is 17 amino acids. The CDR3 coding sequence is TGCGCCAGCAGCCAAGATAGGACCGGGACAGGGGACGGGCCCCAGCATTTT. Residues: CASSQDRTGTGDGPQHF.

The rearrangement joins TRBV20-1 to TRBJ1-4; D call uncertain. There are 13 residues in the CDR3. V gave up 3 bases and J gave up 4 bases, with 9 bases separating them. Germline V gene data show CDR1 as DFQATT and CDR2 as SNEGSKA (reference sequence). The CDR3 region is CSARYSDNEKLFF. The CDR3 nucleotides are TGCAGTGCTAGGTACAGTGATAATGAAAAACTGTTTTTT.

This chain connects TRBV28 to TRBJ1-2, with TRBD1 identical over 7 bases. The V segment lost 10 bases and the J segment 2 bases; nucleotides outside the gene matches: 7. Germline CDR1 MDHEN, CDR2 SYDVKM. The CDR3 loop spans 13 amino acids. The CDR3 reads CATRRGQNYGYTF. The DNA for the CDR3 is TGTGCCACCAGACGGGGACAGAACTATGGCTACACCTTC.

The chain joins TRBV7-3 to TRBJ2-1; TRBD2 agrees at 10 bases. Germline assignment: CDR1 SGHTA and CDR2 FQGTGA. V was clipped by 5 bases and J by 12 bases; unmatched bases: 13. The CDR3 runs 15 residues. CDR3 sequence: CASSPAGGVGVRQFF. The CDR3 DNA reads as TGTGCCAGCAGCCCAGCGGGGGGGGTGGGTGTTAGGCAGTTCTTC.

This clonotype appeared many times. The chain links TRBV2 to TRBJ2-2; tentative D call: TRBD2 (6 bases). Germline CDR1 and CDR2: SNHLY and FYNNEI. The CDR3 is 14 residues long. Trimming shortened V by 6 bases and J by 5 bases, and 13 bases separated the two germline ends. The CDR3 reads CASSPNGGTGELFF. The DNA for the CDR3 is TGTGCCAGCAGCCCTAATGGGGGGACCGGGGAGCTGTTTTTT.

This clonotype was counted between two and nine times. The chain uses TRBV9 and TRBJ2-3; 7 bases align to TRBD2. Germline trimming cut 4 bases from V and 4 bases from J; bases unmatched to any gene: 12. The germline V gene has CDR1 SGDLS and CDR2 YYNGEE. The CDR3 is made up of 16 amino acids. CDR3 amino acids: CASSPRGSGAPDTQYF. The DNA for the CDR3 is TGTGCCAGCAGCCCCCGGGGGAGCGGGGCCCCAGATACGCAGTATTTT. The variable domain in full, with the rest retrieved from reference TRBV9 and TRBJ2-3, is DSGVTQTPKHLITATGQRVTLRCSPRSGDLSVYWYQQSLDQGLQFLIQYYNGEERAKGNILERFSAQQFPDLHSELNLSSLELGDSALYFCASSPRGSGAPDTQYFGPGTRLTVL.

V gene TRBV9 combines with J gene TRBJ2-5; no definite D call. In germline, CDR1 is SGDLS, CDR2 YYNGEE. V lost 0 bases to trimming and J lost 5 bases, with 14 bases between them. The CDR3 is made up of 15 amino acids. The CDR3 nucleotides read TGTGCCAGCAGCGTAGATAATGTTCCCGCGGAGACCCAGTACTTC. This sequence encodes CASSVDNVPAETQYF.

There are a few counts of this clonotype. V is TRBV20-1 and J is TRBJ2-5; TRBD2 matches 10 bases. Germline V gives CDR1 DFQATT, CDR2 SNEGSKA (reference sequence). CDR3 length equals 15 residues. V trimming: 2 bases; J trimming: 0 bases; junction bases outside the gene matches: 3. The CDR3 bases are TGCAGTGCTAGAAGTAGCGGGGGGTACCAAGAGACCCAGTACTTC. Its protein product is CSARSSGGYQETQYF.

The CDR3 region has the DNA TGCGCCAGCAGCTTGGGGAGCCCGGGACAGGGCTATGGCTACACCTTC. Translation gives CASSLGSPGQGYGYTF. The chain employs TRBV5-1 and TRBJ1-2; 9 bases are a match to TRBD1. Germline V CDR1 and CDR2: SGHRS, YFSETQ. This CDR3 region has 16 residues. V was pared by 0 bases and J by 4 bases, with 7 bases of the junction left unmatched.

The rearrangement uses TRBV3-1 and TRBJ2-1; maybe TRBD1 (5 bases). The CDR3 is 14 residues long. CDR1 is LGHDT, CDR2 YNNKEL, per germline (reference sequence). V dropped 1 base and J dropped 7 bases, with 11 bases sitting between them. The CDR3 coding sequence is TGTGCCAGCAGCCAAGGCGCAGGGAATAATGAGCAGTTCTTC. Residues: CASSQGAGNNEQFF.

V is TRBV6-1 and J is TRBJ2-7, with 7 bases identical to TRBD1. The CDR3 consists of 14 residues. V lost 5 bases and J lost 0; bases outside the gene matches: 4. The germline gives CDR1 MNHNS, CDR2 SASEGT. The DNA for the CDR3 is TGTGCCAGCAGTTTTGGGACAGACTCCTACGAGCAGTACGTC. Translated: CASSFGTDSYEQYV.

This clonotype was detected only a few times. A much larger clone is a single base away; this may be a read error. The chain is built from TRBV7-9 and TRBJ2-5; unclear D gene. Germline V lookup: CDR1 SEHNR, CDR2 FQNEAQ (reference sequence). This CDR3 is 11 amino acids long. V shed 6 bases and J shed 2 bases, with 4 bases lying between them. The CDR3 nucleotides are TGTGCCAGCAGGGTACAAGAGACCCAGTACTTC. Its protein product is CASRVQETQYF.

The chain couples TRBV5-1 to TRBJ2-1; no clear D gene. Between the trimmed V and J ends, which lost 4 bases and 3 bases, there was a span of 11 bases. CDR1 SGHRS and CDR2 YFSETQ come from the germline V gene. This CDR3 is built from 14 residues. CDR3 region: CASSTDISYNEQFF. The DNA for the CDR3 is TGCGCCAGCAGCACAGATATAAGCTACAATGAGCAGTTCTTC.

V is TRBV21-1 and J is TRBJ2-1. TRBV21-1 is listed as a pseudogene. The length of the CDR3 is 15 residues. The CDR3 bases are TGTGCCAGCAAGGCTAAAGCGGGGGTCTACAATGAGCAGTTCTTC. It is translated as CASKAKAGVYNEQFF.

This clonotype was detected only a few times. V gene TRBV12-3 or TRBV12-4 combines with J gene TRBJ2-3; D is ambiguous. V was trimmed by 2 bases and J by 0 bases, leaving 18 bases between them. CDR3 length: 18 amino acids. DNA for the CDR3: TGTGCCAGCAGTTTACGCCCACACCAGGCTACTAGCACAGATACGCAGTATTTT. This codes for CASSLRPHQATSTDTQYF.